The sequence of this T cell receptor (beta chain) was determined in a study of tumor-infiltrating lymphocytes in primary liver carcinoma. Study-level background: Staging placed the tumors at T1-T3 N0M0, and they measured 4.2 to 10 cm across. Overall study results and limits: The 250 largest clones made up significantly more of tumor than blood repertoires (p = 0.039). Tumor-adjacent and tumor-blood pairs displayed less overlap than did pairs of tumor regions.

Germline lookup yields CDR1 MNHEY and CDR2 SVGAGI. This CDR3 region has 18 residues. Total RNA (around 0.45 ug) served as template for TCR beta cDNA synthesis primed by a constant-region primer. Three rounds of nested multiplex PCR with slightly modified ARM-PCR produced TCR beta libraries. Two initial PCR rounds of about 11 cycles each paired TRBV1-TRBV30 forward primers with a C-beta reverse primer. TCRdb recomputed calls from the multiplex PCR reads with MiXCR, one row per CDR3 protein. The sample carries roughly 86,000 distinct CDR3 sequences, about 70% recorded once. About this clonotype: The antigen remains unidentified. The junction and the germline gene differ at one end; a read error may be behind it.

Co-extraction of both nucleic acids (RNA and DNA) used roughly 20-34 mg of unsorted bulk tissue. This chain joins TRBV6-5 and TRBJ2-6, with 8 bases identical to TRBD1. The sample was tumor-adjacent normal liver tissue. This TCR derives from a man aged 40-49 years with primary liver carcinoma and hepatitis B virus infection. CDR3 nucleotide sequence: TGTGCCAACAGTCTTTGGACAGGGATGAGAGCTAGGGCCAACGTCCTGACTTTC. This encodes CANSLWTGMRARANVLTF.